The next 13 T cell receptor beta chains were all read from a single sample in a study of Graves' ophthalmopathy and Graves' hyperthyroidism. RNA transcripts were the source from which TCR beta CDR3 regions were amplified. The first-round RT-PCR employed HTBI primers together with the Qiagen OneStep RT-PCR kit. A multiplex PCR was then performed as the second round. In TCRdb, the multiplex PCR reads were re-called with MiXCR into one record per CDR3 protein. Here the sample spans about 14,000 distinct CDR3 sequences, approximately 49% being singletons. The specimen sequenced was peripheral blood. These receptor sequences come from a woman aged 25 to 39 with Graves' ophthalmopathy.

V is TRBV9 and J is TRBJ2-3; tentatively, D is TRBD2 (6 bases). Germline CDR1 SGDLS, CDR2 YYNGEE. V gave up 4 bases and J gave up 2 bases, with 17 bases separating them. The CDR3 has 16 amino acids. The CDR3 DNA sequence: TGTGCCAGCAGCACCCGATTAGGAGGGGACACAGATACGCAGTATTTT. Amino acid sequence: CASSTRLGGDTDTQYF.

This clonotype has ten or more counts. V and J are TRBV7-6 and TRBJ2-3; 9 bases match TRBD2. V was clipped by 1 base and J by 4 bases; unmatched bases: 6. Germline lookup yields CDR1 SGHVS and CDR2 FNYEAQ. The CDR3 has 16 residues. The DNA of the CDR3 is TGTGCCAGCAGCTTAGGGGTTAGCGGGGGTGCAGATACGCAGTATTTT. Translating gives CASSLGVSGGADTQYF.

This clonotype was found a few times. CDR3 residues: CASSRTQLNYGYTF. The CDR3 coding sequence is TGTGCCAGCAGCCGTACGCAGCTAAACTATGGCTACACCTTC. The chain has TRBV11-2 and TRBJ1-2; D gene ambiguous. The CDR3 runs to 14 residues. Trimming left V 5 bases short and J 2 bases short, with 12 bases between. The germline gives CDR1 SGHAT, CDR2 FQNNGV.

This clonotype rates as medium-sized. The V gene is TRBV7-3, the J gene TRBJ1-1; D not certain. Deletions cut 5 bases from V and 5 bases from J, with 18 bases between. There are 15 residues in the CDR3. The germline gives CDR1 SGHTA, CDR2 FQGTGA. CDR3 bases: TGTGCCAGCAGCCCCGACCCGAGCAGAACGACTGAAGCTTTCTTT. This translates into CASSPDPSRTTEAFF.

This clonotype is deemed medium-sized (0.01 to 0.1%). This chain uses TRBV20-1 with TRBJ2-7; TRBD2 matches at 14 bases. In germline, CDR1 is DFQATT, CDR2 SNEGSKA (reference sequence). Trimming removed 0 bases from V and 3 bases from J; junction bases left unmatched: 4. The CDR3 spans 16 residues. The CDR3 DNA reads as TGCAGTGCTAGAGATCCAGGGACTAGCGGGAGCTACGAGCAGTACTTC. The encoded protein is CSARDPGTSGSYEQYF.

This rearrangement joins TRBV29-1 to TRBJ2-3; maybe TRBD1 (5 bases). The V and J ends lost 4 bases and 2 bases respectively, with 10 bases between them. Germline V gene sequence: CDR1 SQVTM, CDR2 ANQGSEA. The CDR3 runs 13 residues. This CDR3 is CSVGDRITDTQYF. The CDR3 bases are TGCAGCGTTGGCGACAGAATCACAGATACGCAGTATTTT.

This chain's CDR3 is CASSLGGQAPGTGELFF. The CDR3 bases are TGTGCCAGCAGCTTGGGGGGACAGGCGCCGGGCACCGGGGAGCTGTTTTTT. The chain recombines TRBV5-4 with TRBJ2-2; 8 bases line up with TRBD1. The CDR3 runs 17 residues. The junction had 8 bases not matched to a gene; V was cut back by 0 bases and J by 4 bases. Looked up from germline, CDR1 is SGHNT and CDR2 is YYREEE (reference sequence).

The sample holds a few counts of this clonotype. J is TRBJ2-3 and V is TRBV6-1; D is perhaps TRBD2 (6 bases). V lost 3 bases and J lost 6, with 10 bases in between. The CDR3 runs 13 residues. CDR1 and CDR2 (germline): MNHNS, SASEGT. CDR3 DNA: TGTGCCAGCAGTGAGGGTGGAGGGGATACGCAGTATTTT. Translation gives CASSEGGGDTQYF.

The V call is TRBV12-3 or TRBV12-4, the J call TRBJ2-3; D is perhaps TRBD2 (5 bases). V was clipped by 4 bases and J by 4 bases, with 12 bases between them. The CDR3 spans 14 residues. CDR3 region: CASSYGYGADTQYF. The CDR3 nucleotides are TGTGCCAGCAGTTACGGCTACGGGGCAGATACGCAGTATTTT.

The sample holds many counts of this clonotype. The chain employs TRBV10-2 and TRBJ2-5, with D possibly matching TRBD2 (7 bases). Germline V lookup: CDR1 WSHSY, CDR2 SAAADI. There are 15 residues in the CDR3. V shed 3 bases and J shed 4 bases, with 15 bases lying between them. Written as DNA, the CDR3 is TGCGCCAGCAGTGATGGTTTAGGGGGGGGAGAGACCCAGTACTTC. Its protein is CASSDGLGGGETQYF.

This clonotype ranks as medium-sized (0.01 to 0.1%). V is TRBV9 and J is TRBJ2-3; no firm D call. The CDR3 extends over 15 amino acids. The V and J ends lost 0 bases and 4 bases respectively, with 12 bases between them. CDR1 and CDR2 (germline): SGDLS, YYNGEE. CDR3 loop: CASSVGGQSADTQYF. The CDR3 bases are TGTGCCAGCAGCGTAGGGGGTCAAAGTGCAGATACGCAGTATTTT.

The table lists this clonotype with a few counts. The chain employs TRBV20-1 and TRBJ2-7, with 7 bases lining up with TRBD1. The CDR3 contains 13 residues. The V segment lost 6 bases and the J segment 2 bases; nucleotides outside the gene matches: 7. Germline V lookup: CDR1 DFQATT, CDR2 SNEGSKA (reference sequence). CDR3 in amino acids: CSATAGTAYEQYF. The CDR3 region has the DNA TGCAGTGCCACGGCCGGGACAGCCTACGAGCAGTACTTC.

The gene calls are TRBV5-1 and TRBJ2-7; D is perhaps TRBD2 (5 bases). Germline CDR1 is SGHRS and CDR2 is YFSETQ. Deletions cut 4 bases from V and 6 bases from J, with 14 bases between. CDR3 length: 13 residues. The CDR3 loop reads CASSPGWSLEQYF. CDR3 sequence (DNA): TGCGCCAGCAGCCCGGGGTGGAGTCTCGAGCAGTACTTC. The variable domain in full, with the rest retrieved from reference TRBV5-1 and TRBJ2-7, is KAGVTQTPRYLIKTRGQQVTLSCSPISGHRSVSWYQQTPGQGLQFLFEYFSETQRNKGNFPGRFSGRQFSNSRSEMNVSTLELGDSALYLCASSPGWSLEQYFGPGTRLTVT.